This T cell receptor (beta chain) was recorded in a study of T cells in Graves' hyperthyroidism and ophthalmopathy. Notes on the study in general: Ophthalmopathy could be told apart from stable hyperthyroidism with a 13 V-J model.

Using less than 12 ml of fresh peripheral blood, PBMCs were prepared. This clonotype was observed at least ten times. Its antigen is undetermined. Regions amplified from RNA transcripts were the TCR beta CDR3 regions. An initial round of RT-PCR targeting the TCR CDR3 relied on the HTBI primer set. TCRdb itself ran the multiplex PCR reads through MiXCR, one entry per CDR3 protein. The table lists about 620,000 distinct CDR3 sequences, 15% to 20% of them singletons, with 3.8% in the top ten. The CDR3 is made up of 14 amino acids. Per germline, CDR1 GTSNPN and CDR2 SVGIG (reference sequence). V lost 2 bases and J lost 3; bases outside the gene matches: 2.

The TCR sequence derives from a woman in her 30s with Graves' hyperthyroidism. What was sequenced was blood. The chain employs TRBV30 and TRBJ2-3; TRBD1 matches 10 bases. CDR3 DNA sequence: TGTGCCTGGAGTCCGGGACAGGGGACAGATACGCAGTATTTT. Translation gives CAWSPGQGTDTQYF. The entire variable domain, with the rest obtained from reference TRBV30 and TRBJ2-3, is as follows: SQTIHQWPATLVQPVGSPLSLECTVEGTSNPNLYWYRQAAGRGLQLLFYSVGIGQISSEVPQNLSASRPQDRQFILSSKKLLLSDSGFYLCAWSPGQGTDTQYFGPGTRLTVL.